The source of this T cell receptor beta chain is a study of cytomegalovirus exposure and HLA in healthy donors. Study outcomes and limitations: Later analysis identified about 18,000 TCR beta sequences associated with HLA alleles, using a false discovery rate threshold of 0.05. Reported performance of the classifier showed diagnosis of cytomegalovirus status with high specificity and sensitivity.

Concerning this clone itself: Its antigen is still unknown.

V was cut by 2 bases and J by 3 bases, with 19 bases left in between. The length of the CDR3 is 17 residues. Per germline, CDR1 LGHNA and CDR2 YNFKEQ. PCR used 60 Vbeta primers and 13 Jbeta primers. Repertoires were generated with immunoSEQ multiplex PCR, while TCRdb's copy carries only in-frame clones and drops some. The repertoire table contains roughly 150,000 clones. The sequenced sample was PBMCs. V is TRBV4-2 and J is TRBJ1-2; D unresolved. This receptor was identified in a woman aged 45 to 65 in good health and CMV-seronegative. The CDR3 bases are TGTGCCAGCAGCCAACTTATCCCCACCAGGCCCGACTATGGCTACACCTTC. Its protein product is CASSQLIPTRPDYGYTF.